These 27 T cell receptor beta chains were all obtained from the same sample, sequenced in a study of shared clonotypes between healthy human individuals. Clones were read by immunoSEQ multiplex PCR, and TCRdb kept only the in-frame ones, dropping some. Here the sample spans around 500,000 clones, around 79% being singletons. The material sequenced was PBMCs. All receptors derive from a woman in her thirties or forties in good health. Some clones in this sample may be carry-over from other donors' samples.

This sequence joins TRBV15 and TRBJ1-4; D remains ambiguous. In germline, CDR1 is LNHNV, CDR2 YYDKDF (reference sequence). This CDR3 is built from 20 residues. Trimming removed 0 bases from V and 5 bases from J, with 25 bases in between. CDR3 sequence: CATSRDSPMTGGNRNEKLFF. As DNA, the CDR3 is TGTGCCACCAGCAGAGATTCGCCGATGACGGGAGGGAATCGGAATGAAAAACTGTTTTTT.

This clone showed up just once. The V and J genes are TRBV5-6 and TRBJ1-1; 10 nucleotides match TRBD1. This CDR3 is built from 14 residues. The V and J ends lost 3 bases and 1 base, in that order; junction bases with no gene match: 0. Per germline, CDR1 SGHDT and CDR2 YYEEEE. The CDR3 bases are TGTGCCAGCAGCTGGACAGGGGGGAACACTGAAGCTTTCTTT. Its protein product is CASSWTGGNTEAFF.

On this clone: Distinct nucleotide sequences in the sample also encode this CDR3. The chain combines TRBV5-1 with TRBJ1-1; D gene ambiguous. This CDR3 is built from 13 residues. Germline assignment: CDR1 SGHRS and CDR2 YFSETQ. V shed 0 bases and J shed 2 bases, with 5 bases lying between them. The CDR3 protein is CASSLEGNTEAFF. CDR3 bases: TGCGCCAGCAGCTTGGAGGGAAACACTGAAGCTTTCTTT.

The V call is TRBV5-6, the J call TRBJ1-2; D not certain. This CDR3 has 13 residues. The germline V and J ends were trimmed by 4 bases and 4 bases, with 11 bases remaining between them. The germline V gene has CDR1 SGHDT and CDR2 YYEEEE. CDR3: CASSTREVYGYTF. In DNA, the CDR3 is TGTGCCAGCAGCACACGGGAGGTCTATGGCTACACCTTC.

The V and J genes are TRBV6-9 and TRBJ2-1; D uncertain. The V gene lost 6 bases and the J gene lost 2 bases, with 11 bases spanning the gap. Germline V gene lookup returns CDR1 MNHGY and CDR2 SVAAGI. The CDR3 contains 14 residues. The CDR3 DNA reads as TGTGCCAGCAGGAGGACGGCGACCTACAATGAGCAGTTCTTC. This codes for CASRRTATYNEQFF.

The chain is built from TRBV5-1 and TRBJ2-2; D might be TRBD1 or TRBD2, each matching 5 bases. CDR1 is SGHRS and CDR2 is YFSETQ in the germline V gene. Trimming pared 3 bases from V and 0 bases from J, leaving 12 bases between. The CDR3 is made up of 16 amino acids. CDR3 amino acids: CASSWAGTSNTGELFF. CDR3 in DNA: TGCGCCAGCAGCTGGGCCGGGACCTCGAACACCGGGGAGCTGTTTTTT.

The V call is TRBV5-1, the J call TRBJ2-3; no reliable D call. Per germline, CDR1 SGHRS and CDR2 YFSETQ. The CDR3 is 13 residues long. The V and J ends lost 0 bases and 3 bases respectively, with 5 bases between them. CDR3 nucleotide sequence: TGCGCCAGCAGCTTGGTGTTGACAGATACGCAGTATTTT. Protein sequence: CASSLVLTDTQYF.

The chain couples TRBV10-3 to TRBJ2-7, with 9 positions matching TRBD1. The germline V gene encodes CDR1 ENHRY and CDR2 SYGVKD. With V trimmed by 3 bases and J by 4 bases, 7 bases remained unmatched. The CDR3 has 15 residues. CDR3 bases: TGTGCCATCAGTGATACGGGACAGGGCAGATACGAGCAGTACTTC. The encoded protein is CAISDTGQGRYEQYF.

This clone was counted a few times. A junction end diverges from the germline sequence, so it may reflect a read error. This rearrangement joins TRBV4-1 to TRBJ1-4; D not certain. CDR3 size: 17 residues. Per germline, CDR1 MGHRA and CDR2 YSYEKL. In nucleotides, the CDR3 is TGCGCCAGCAGCCCGGAAGCGGGTTTCGTAACTAGTGAAAAACTGTTTTTT. It codes for CASSPEAGFVTSEKLFF.

The chain is built from TRBV7-9 and TRBJ2-1, with 7 bases aligning to TRBD1. V shed 5 bases, J shed 6 bases, and the junction held 13 bases outside the gene matches. The CDR3 is 16 amino acids. Germline V gene sequence: CDR1 SEHNR, CDR2 FQNEAQ (reference sequence). The CDR3, as DNA: TGTGCCAGCAGCGCGCCTCTACAGGGGCCAGGCAATGAGCAGTTCTTC. Amino acid sequence: CASSAPLQGPGNEQFF.

A single count supports this clone. This chain uses TRBV5-6 with TRBJ1-5, with D unclear. The CDR3 is 14 amino acids. Germline V lookup: CDR1 SGHDT, CDR2 YYEEEE. Trimming removed 4 bases from V and 5 bases from J, with 13 bases in between. CDR3 amino acids: CASSPGPTDQPQHF. The CDR3 DNA is TGTGCCAGCAGCCCCGGCCCTACCGATCAGCCCCAGCATTTT.

The chain links TRBV11-2 to TRBJ2-5; 8 bases match TRBD1. CDR1 is SGHAT, CDR2 FQNNGV, per germline. V trimming: 4 bases; J trimming: 0 bases; junction bases outside the gene matches: 7. The CDR3 covers 16 residues. In nucleotides, the CDR3 is TGTGCCAGCAGCTCCCGGACAGGGAGCTACCAAGAGACCCAGTACTTC. Translation: CASSSRTGSYQETQYF. The variable domain in full, completed from reference TRBV11-2 and TRBJ2-5, reads EAGVAQSPRYKIIEKRQSVAFWCNPISGHATLYWYQQILGQGPKLLIQFQNNGVVDDSQLPKDRFSAERLKGVDSTLKIQPAKLEDSAVYLCASSSRTGSYQETQYFGPGTRLLVL.

The chain is built from TRBV30 and TRBJ2-5; D gene unclear. The CDR3 runs 14 residues. Germline lookup yields CDR1 GTSNPN and CDR2 SVGIG (reference sequence). Deletions cut 2 bases from V and 5 bases from J, with 15 bases between. CDR3 loop: CAWSPRGVGETQYF. CDR3 coding DNA: TGTGCCTGGAGTCCCCGCGGAGTCGGGGAGACCCAGTACTTC.

The chain is built from TRBV7-9 and TRBJ2-2, with D perhaps TRBD1 or TRBD2 (5 bases each). This CDR3 comprises 16 residues. The ends were cut back, 7 bases at V and 1 base at J, with 16 bases in the middle. Germline V gene data show CDR1 as SEHNR and CDR2 as FQNEAQ (reference sequence). The CDR3 protein is CASTPSPGGNTGELFF. The CDR3 DNA sequence: TGTGCCAGCACCCCGTCCCCTGGGGGGAACACCGGGGAGCTGTTTTTT.

V usage is TRBV7-2 and J usage is TRBJ2-5; TRBD1 or TRBD2 may be the D gene (5 bases each). The V end lost 3 bases, the J end lost 2 bases, and 16 bases lay between the germline ends. The CDR3 has 16 amino acids. The germline gives CDR1 SGHTA, CDR2 FQGNSA. CDR3 protein: CASSFNAGTFQETQYF. The DNA of the CDR3 is TGTGCCAGCAGCTTTAATGCAGGGACCTTTCAAGAGACCCAGTACTTC.

The rearrangement joins TRBV6-1 to TRBJ2-5; tentative D call: TRBD2 (6 bases). The CDR3 has 13 residues. CDR1 and CDR2 from the germline V gene are MNHNS and SASEGT. Trimming took 3 bases from V and 3 from J, leaving 8 bases between them. The CDR3 region has the DNA TGTGCCAGCAGTGAGTGGACTAAAGAGACCCAGTACTTC. Its protein product is CASSEWTKETQYF.

J is TRBJ1-1 and V is TRBV28, with a weak D call TRBD1 (5 bases). Germline CDR1 MDHEN, CDR2 SYDVKM. Trimming removed 5 bases at V and 5 bases at J, with 12 bases between. The CDR3 contains 13 residues. DNA for the CDR3: TGTGCCAGCAGTCTGGGGGGAGGGACTGAAGCTTTCTTT. Translated: CASSLGGGTEAFF.

The chain carries TRBV7-2 and TRBJ1-5; weak D call: TRBD1 (5 bases). This CDR3 has 15 residues. Trimming removed 1 base at V and 11 bases at J, with 18 bases between. Germline CDR1 is SGHTA and CDR2 is FQGNSA. This CDR3 is CASSLDGGSPWAQHF. CDR3 DNA: TGTGCCAGCAGCTTAGACGGGGGTTCCCCATGGGCCCAGCATTTT.

This chain uses TRBV9 with TRBJ2-5; D perhaps matches TRBD1 (5 bases). The V end was cut by 4 bases, the J end by 5 bases, with 18 bases between. The germline V gene has CDR1 SGDLS and CDR2 YYNGEE. The CDR3 extends over 15 amino acids. This chain's CDR3 is CASSPLLQGWETQYF. Written as DNA, the CDR3 is TGTGCCAGCAGCCCCCTCCTCCAGGGATGGGAGACCCAGTACTTC.

A single count supports this clone. Other nucleotide sequences from this sample produce the same CDR3. The rearrangement joins TRBV19 to TRBJ2-3; 13 bases are shared with TRBD2. There are 18 residues in the CDR3. From germline, CDR1 is LNHDA and CDR2 SQIVND (reference sequence). J lost 0 bases, V lost 9 bases, and 12 bases had no gene match. CDR3 in amino acids: CASSGGLAGVPSTDTQYF. DNA for the CDR3: TGTGCCAGCTCGGGAGGACTAGCGGGAGTCCCTAGCACAGATACGCAGTATTTT.

This chain links TRBV6-1 with TRBJ1-5; D gene ambiguous. CDR1 MNHNS and CDR2 SASEGT come from the germline V gene. Trimming stripped 2 bases from V and 0 bases from J, with 8 bases between. This CDR3 spans 15 amino acids. The CDR3 region has the DNA TGTGCCAGCAGTGAAATAATCTTTAGCAATCAGCCCCAGCATTTT. It yields the protein CASSEIIFSNQPQHF.

The chain is built from TRBV27 and TRBJ2-1, with 8 bases that match TRBD1. The CDR3 totals 15 residues. Germline CDR1 and CDR2: MNHEY and SMNVEV (reference sequence). V shed 6 bases, J shed 1 base, and the junction held 5 bases outside the gene matches. For the CDR3, the DNA is TGTGCCAGCAGCCCCGACAGGGGATCCTACAATGAGCAGTTCTTC. Translation: CASSPDRGSYNEQFF.

On this clone: Possible read error: a much larger clone is one base away. This CDR3 reads CASSLGPTYEQYF. In nucleotides, the CDR3 is TGTGCCAGCAGCTTGGGACCTACCTACGAGCAGTACTTC. This chain joins TRBV13 and TRBJ2-7; possibly TRBD1 or TRBD2 for D (5 bases each). The germline CDR1 and CDR2 sequences are PRHDT and FYEKMQ (reference sequence). This CDR3 comprises 13 residues. V was clipped by 3 bases and J by 2 bases, with 8 bases between them.

CDR3 sequence (DNA): TGTGCCAGCAGCTTAGGGCTAGCGGGAGGCAGACGTTCCGATACGCAGTATTTT. This sequence encodes CASSLGLAGGRRSDTQYF. This chain connects TRBV11-2 to TRBJ2-3; 11 bases match TRBD2. The trim removed 1 base at V and 6 bases at J, leaving 12 bases unmatched. This CDR3 contains 18 residues. Germline V gives CDR1 SGHAT, CDR2 FQNNGV.

The V call is TRBV29-1, the J call TRBJ2-5; 8 bases align to TRBD2. Germline V gene lookup returns CDR1 SQVTM and CDR2 ANQGSEA. The CDR3 consists of 16 residues. The V gene end was trimmed by 4 bases and the J gene end by 1 base; junction bases not matched to a gene: 11. CDR3 amino acids: CSVGDPLAGGQETQYF. DNA of the CDR3: TGCAGCGTTGGGGATCCGTTGGCGGGAGGCCAAGAGACCCAGTACTTC.

The count of this clone is one. The genes are TRBV7-3 and TRBJ2-3; D possibly corresponds to TRBD2 (5 bases). Germline CDR1 reads SGHTA; CDR2 reads FQGTGA. This CDR3 has 16 amino acids. Between the trimmed V and J ends, which lost 5 bases and 4 bases, there was a span of 19 bases. In DNA form, the CDR3 reads TGTGCCAGCAGCCCCAAGCGGTTAGGACTCCCAGATACGCAGTATTTT. Encoded protein: CASSPKRLGLPDTQYF.

This chain links TRBV7-2 with TRBJ2-7; 7 nucleotides match TRBD1. CDR1 and CDR2 (germline): SGHTA, FQGNSA. V lost 5 bases to trimming and J lost 3 bases; unmatched junction nucleotides: 10. The CDR3 consists of 15 residues. The CDR3 loop is CASSDYRGKGYEQYF. CDR3 nucleotide sequence: TGTGCCAGCAGCGACTACAGGGGTAAGGGCTACGAGCAGTACTTC.